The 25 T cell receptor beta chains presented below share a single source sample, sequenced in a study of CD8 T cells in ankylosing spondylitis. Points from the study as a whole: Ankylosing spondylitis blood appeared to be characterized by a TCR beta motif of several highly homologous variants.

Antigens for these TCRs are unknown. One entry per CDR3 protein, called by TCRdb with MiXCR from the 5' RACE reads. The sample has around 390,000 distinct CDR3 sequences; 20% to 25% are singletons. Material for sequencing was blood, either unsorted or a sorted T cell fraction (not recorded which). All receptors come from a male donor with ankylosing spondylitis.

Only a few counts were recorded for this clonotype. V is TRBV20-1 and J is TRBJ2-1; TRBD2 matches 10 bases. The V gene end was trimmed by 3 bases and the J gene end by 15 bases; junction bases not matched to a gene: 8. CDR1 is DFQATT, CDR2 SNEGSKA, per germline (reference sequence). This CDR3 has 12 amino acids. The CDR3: CSARSSGRAAFF. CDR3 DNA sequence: TGCAGTGCTAGGTCCAGCGGGAGGGCGGCGTTCTTC.

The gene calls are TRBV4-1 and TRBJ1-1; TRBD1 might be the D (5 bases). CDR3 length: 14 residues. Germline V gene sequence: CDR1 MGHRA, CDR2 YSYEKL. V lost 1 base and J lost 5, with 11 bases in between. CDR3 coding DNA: TGCGCCAGCAGCCAAGTACAGGCTCGGACTGAAGCTTTCTTT. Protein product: CASSQVQARTEAFF.

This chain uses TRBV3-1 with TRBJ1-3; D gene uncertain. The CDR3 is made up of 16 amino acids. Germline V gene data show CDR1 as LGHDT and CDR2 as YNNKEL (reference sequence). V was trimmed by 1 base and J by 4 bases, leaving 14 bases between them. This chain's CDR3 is CASSQATVADGNTIYF. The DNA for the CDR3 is TGTGCCAGCAGCCAAGCAACGGTGGCAGACGGAAACACCATATATTTT.

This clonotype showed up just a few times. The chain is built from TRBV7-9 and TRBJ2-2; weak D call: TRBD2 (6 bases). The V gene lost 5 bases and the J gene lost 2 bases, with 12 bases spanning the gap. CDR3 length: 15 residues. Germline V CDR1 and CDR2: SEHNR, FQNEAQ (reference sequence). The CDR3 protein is CASSTASANTGELFF. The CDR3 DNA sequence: TGTGCCAGCAGCACGGCTAGCGCTAACACCGGGGAGCTGTTTTTT.

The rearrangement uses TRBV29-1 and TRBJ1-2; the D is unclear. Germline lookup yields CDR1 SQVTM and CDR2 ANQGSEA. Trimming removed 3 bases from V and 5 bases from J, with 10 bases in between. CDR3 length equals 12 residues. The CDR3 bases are TGCAGCGTTGATCCGACATATTATGGCTACACCTTC. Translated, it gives CSVDPTYYGYTF. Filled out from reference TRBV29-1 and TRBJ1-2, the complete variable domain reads SAVISQKPSRDICQRGTSLTIQCQVDSQVTMMFWYRQQPGQSLTLIATANQGSEATYESGFVIDKFPISRPNLTFSTLTVSNMSPEDSSIYLCSVDPTYYGYTFGSGTRLTVV.

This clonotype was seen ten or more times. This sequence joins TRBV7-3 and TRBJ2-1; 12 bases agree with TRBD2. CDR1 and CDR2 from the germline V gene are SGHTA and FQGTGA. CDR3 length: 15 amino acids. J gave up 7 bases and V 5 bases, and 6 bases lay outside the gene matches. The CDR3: CASSLLAGGMNEQFF. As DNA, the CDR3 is TGTGCCAGCAGCCTACTAGCGGGAGGTATGAATGAGCAGTTCTTC.

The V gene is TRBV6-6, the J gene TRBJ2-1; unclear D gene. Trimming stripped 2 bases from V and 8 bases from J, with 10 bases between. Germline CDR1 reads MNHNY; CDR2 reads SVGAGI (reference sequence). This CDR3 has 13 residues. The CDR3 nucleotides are TGTGCCAGCAGTTACCTCAGGATCGATGAGCAGTTCTTC. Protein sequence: CASSYLRIDEQFF.

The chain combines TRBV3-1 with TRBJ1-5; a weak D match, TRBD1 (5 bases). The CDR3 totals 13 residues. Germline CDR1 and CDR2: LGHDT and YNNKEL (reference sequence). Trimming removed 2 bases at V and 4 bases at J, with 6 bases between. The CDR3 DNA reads TGTGCCAGCAGCCAACAGGGAAATCAGCCCCAGCATTTT. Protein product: CASSQQGNQPQHF. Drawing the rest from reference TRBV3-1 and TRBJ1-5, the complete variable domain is DTAVSQTPKYLVTQMGNDKSIKCEQNLGHDTMYWYKQDSKKFLKIMFSYNNKELIINETVPNRFSPKSPDKAHLNLHINSLELGDSAVYFCASSQQGNQPQHFGDGTRLSIL.

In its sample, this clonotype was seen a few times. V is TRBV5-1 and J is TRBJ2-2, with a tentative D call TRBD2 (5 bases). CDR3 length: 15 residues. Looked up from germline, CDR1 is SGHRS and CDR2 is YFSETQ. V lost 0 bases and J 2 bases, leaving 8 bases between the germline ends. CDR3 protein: CASSLARTNTGELFF. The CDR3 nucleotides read TGCGCCAGCAGCTTGGCGCGGACTAACACCGGGGAGCTGTTTTTT.

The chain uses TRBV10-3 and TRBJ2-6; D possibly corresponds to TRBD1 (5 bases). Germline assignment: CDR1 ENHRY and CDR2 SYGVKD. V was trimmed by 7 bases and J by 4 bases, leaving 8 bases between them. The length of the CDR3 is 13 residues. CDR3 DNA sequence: TGTGCCATCACTGGGGCCGGGGCCAACGTCCTGACTTTC. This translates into CAITGAGANVLTF.

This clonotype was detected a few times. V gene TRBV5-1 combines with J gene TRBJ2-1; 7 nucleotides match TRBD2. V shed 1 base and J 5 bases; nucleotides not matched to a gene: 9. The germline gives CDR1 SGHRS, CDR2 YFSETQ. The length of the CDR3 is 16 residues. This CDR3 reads CASSLTLTGTNNEQFF. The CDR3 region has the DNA TGCGCCAGCAGCTTGACATTGACCGGGACTAACAATGAGCAGTTCTTC.

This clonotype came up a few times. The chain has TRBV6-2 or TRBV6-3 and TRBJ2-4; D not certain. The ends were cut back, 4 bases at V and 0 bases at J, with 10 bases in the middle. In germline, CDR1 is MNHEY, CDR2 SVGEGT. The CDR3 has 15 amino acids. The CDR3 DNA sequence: TGTGCCAGCAGTTTAGGTGCGGCAGCCAAAAACATTCAGTACTTC. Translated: CASSLGAAAKNIQYF.

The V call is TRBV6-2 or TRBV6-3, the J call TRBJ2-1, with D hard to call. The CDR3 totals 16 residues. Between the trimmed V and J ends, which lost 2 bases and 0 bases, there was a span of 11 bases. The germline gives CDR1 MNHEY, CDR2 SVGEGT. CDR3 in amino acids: CASSYRTVSSYNEQFF. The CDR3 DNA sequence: TGTGCCAGCAGTTACCGGACGGTGAGCTCCTACAATGAGCAGTTCTTC.

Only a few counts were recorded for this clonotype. The CDR3 bases are TGTGCCAGCTCACCTGCCCGCACAGATACGCAGTATTTT. It is translated as CASSPARTDTQYF. V and J are TRBV18 and TRBJ2-3; D not certain. Trimming took off 3 bases at V and 1 base at J, with 5 bases between the two ends. Per germline, CDR1 KGHSH and CDR2 LQKENI. This CDR3 is 13 amino acids long.

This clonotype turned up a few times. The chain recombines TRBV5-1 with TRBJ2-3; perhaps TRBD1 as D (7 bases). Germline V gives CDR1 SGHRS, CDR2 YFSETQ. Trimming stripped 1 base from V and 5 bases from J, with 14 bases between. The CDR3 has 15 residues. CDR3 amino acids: CASSLPRGVGDTQYF. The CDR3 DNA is TGCGCCAGCAGCTTGCCCAGGGGGGTCGGAGATACGCAGTATTTT.

The CDR3 loop is CAWTPDRGGYEQYF. The CDR3 nucleotides are TGTGCCTGGACCCCGGACAGGGGTGGCTACGAGCAGTACTTC. This rearrangement joins TRBV30 to TRBJ2-7; 9 positions match TRBD1. Germline loops: CDR1 GTSNPN, CDR2 SVGIG (reference sequence). The CDR3 loop spans 14 amino acids. Trimming took 4 bases from V and 3 from J; bases not matched to a gene: 7. Complete variable domain (other parts from reference TRBV30 and TRBJ2-7): SQTIHQWPATLVQPVGSPLSLECTVEGTSNPNLYWYRQAAGRGLQLLFYSVGIGQISSEVPQNLSASRPQDRQFILSSKKLLLSDSGFYLCAWTPDRGGYEQYFGPGTRLTVT.

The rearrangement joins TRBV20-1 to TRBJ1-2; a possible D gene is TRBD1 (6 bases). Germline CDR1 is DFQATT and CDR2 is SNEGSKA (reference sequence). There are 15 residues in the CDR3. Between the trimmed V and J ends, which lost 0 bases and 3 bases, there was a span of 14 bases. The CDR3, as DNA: TGCAGTGCTAGAGAAGGGGGTCAGCTGGACTATGGCTACACCTTC. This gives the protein CSAREGGQLDYGYTF.

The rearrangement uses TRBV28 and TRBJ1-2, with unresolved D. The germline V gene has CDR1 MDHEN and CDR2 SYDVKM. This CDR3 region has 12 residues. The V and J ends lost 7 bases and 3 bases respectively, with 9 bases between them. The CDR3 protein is CASNRADYGYTF. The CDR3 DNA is TGTGCCAGCAATAGGGCCGACTATGGCTACACCTTC.

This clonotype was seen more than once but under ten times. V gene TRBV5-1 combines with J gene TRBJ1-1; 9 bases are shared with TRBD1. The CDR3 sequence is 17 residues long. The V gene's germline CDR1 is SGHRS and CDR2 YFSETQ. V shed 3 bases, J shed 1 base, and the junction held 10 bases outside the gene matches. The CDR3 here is CASSSGQGLLRNTEAFF. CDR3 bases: TGCGCCAGCAGCTCGGGACAGGGATTGTTGAGGAACACTGAAGCTTTCTTT.

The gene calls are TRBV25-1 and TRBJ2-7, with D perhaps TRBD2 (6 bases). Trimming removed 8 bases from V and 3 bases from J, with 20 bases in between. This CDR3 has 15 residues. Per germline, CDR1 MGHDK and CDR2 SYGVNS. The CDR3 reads CASAPQGSGIYEQYF. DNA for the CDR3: TGTGCCAGCGCCCCCCAGGGTAGCGGAATCTACGAGCAGTACTTC.

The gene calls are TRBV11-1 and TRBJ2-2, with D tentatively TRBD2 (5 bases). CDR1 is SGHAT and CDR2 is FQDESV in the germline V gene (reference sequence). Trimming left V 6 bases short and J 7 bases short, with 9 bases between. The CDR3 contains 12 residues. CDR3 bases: TGTGCCAGCAGGAGAGCGGTCGGGGAGCTGTTTTTT. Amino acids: CASRRAVGELFF.

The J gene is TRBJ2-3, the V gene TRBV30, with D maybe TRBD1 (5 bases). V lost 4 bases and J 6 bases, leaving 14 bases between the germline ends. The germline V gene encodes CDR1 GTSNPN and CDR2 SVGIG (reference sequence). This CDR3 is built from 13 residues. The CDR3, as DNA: TGTGCCTGGAATATCCCTCCAGGGGATACGCAGTATTTT. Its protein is CAWNIPPGDTQYF.

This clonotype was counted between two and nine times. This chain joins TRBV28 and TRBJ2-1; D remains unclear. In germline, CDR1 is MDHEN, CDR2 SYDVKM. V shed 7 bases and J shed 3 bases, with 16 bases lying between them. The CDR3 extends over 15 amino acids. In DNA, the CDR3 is TGTGCCAGCACCGTGAAGGCAGGCAACTACAATGAGCAGTTCTTC. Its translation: CASTVKAGNYNEQFF.

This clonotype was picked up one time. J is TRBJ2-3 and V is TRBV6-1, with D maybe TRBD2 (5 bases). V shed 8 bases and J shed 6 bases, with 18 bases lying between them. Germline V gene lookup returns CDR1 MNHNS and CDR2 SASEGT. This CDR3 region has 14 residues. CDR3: CASGRVVLGDTQYF. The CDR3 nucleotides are TGTGCCAGCGGACGGGTAGTACTAGGGGATACGCAGTATTTT.

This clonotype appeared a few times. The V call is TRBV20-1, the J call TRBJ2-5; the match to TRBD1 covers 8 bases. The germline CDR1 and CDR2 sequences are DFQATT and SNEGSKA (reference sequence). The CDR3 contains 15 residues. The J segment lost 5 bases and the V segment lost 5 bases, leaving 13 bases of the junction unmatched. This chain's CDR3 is CSAAISDREDETQYF. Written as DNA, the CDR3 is TGCAGTGCTGCAATTTCGGACAGGGAGGATGAGACCCAGTACTTC.